These 21 T cell receptor beta chains originate from one sample sequenced in a study of CD8 T cells in Susac syndrome. A quantity of about 0.45 to 1 ug RNA underwent reverse transcription using random hexamers. MiXCR was run by TCRdb on the immunoSEQ multiplex PCR reads, yielding one entry per CDR3 protein. The top ten clones hold more than 0.075% of a sample with some 150,000 distinct CDR3 sequences, approximately 96% of them seen once. The sample comprised CD4+ T cells from PBMCs. These receptor sequences come from a human donor with Susac syndrome.

The chain uses TRBV11-2 and TRBJ2-1; D is unclear. Germline CDR1 is SGHAT and CDR2 is FQNNGV. The CDR3 is 17 residues long. V lost 7 bases and J 14 bases, leaving 33 bases between the germline ends. This CDR3 is CASTPGLGAWMPGGEFF. CDR3 DNA sequence: TGTGCCAGCACCCCAGGTCTGGGTGCTTGGATGCCTGGCGGAGAGTTCTTC.

The chain links TRBV28 to TRBJ2-7, with TRBD1 as a possible D gene (5 bases). CDR1 is MDHEN and CDR2 is SYDVKM in the germline V gene. Trimming stripped 7 bases from V and 0 bases from J, with 7 bases between. The CDR3 has 12 amino acids. CDR3 nucleotides: TGTGCCAGCAAGGGGTTCTCCTACGAGCAGTACTTC. Translation: CASKGFSYEQYF.

V and J are TRBV25-1 and TRBJ2-7, with 8 bases fitting TRBD1. The CDR3 sequence is 18 residues long. Per the germline V gene, CDR1 is MGHDK and CDR2 is SYGVNS. V lost 3 bases and J lost 3; bases outside the gene matches: 16. The CDR3 loop reads CASSETQHRTGRRYEQYF. The CDR3 nucleotides are TGTGCCAGCAGTGAGACACAACATCGGACAGGGAGACGCTACGAGCAGTACTTC.

This clonotype occurred a few times. The chain has TRBV20-1 and TRBJ2-3; 7 bases align to TRBD1. CDR1 is DFQATT, CDR2 SNEGSKA, per germline (reference sequence). The V segment lost 5 bases and the J segment 4 bases; nucleotides outside the gene matches: 3. The CDR3 runs 12 residues. The DNA for the CDR3 is TGCAGTGCTGGTACAGGGGCAGATACGCAGTATTTT. It encodes CSAGTGADTQYF.

The chain is built from TRBV3-1 and TRBJ1-2, with a tentative D call TRBD1 (5 bases). The V end was cut by 4 bases, the J end by 5 bases, with 17 bases between. The CDR3 extends over 15 amino acids. From germline, CDR1 is LGHDT and CDR2 YNNKEL (reference sequence). The CDR3 spells CASSPTTDNRYGYTF. The CDR3 nucleotides read TGTGCCAGCAGCCCCACGACAGACAATCGGTATGGCTACACCTTC.

The chain combines TRBV20-1 with TRBJ1-2, with 7 bases aligning to TRBD1. The J segment lost 8 bases and the V segment lost 8 bases, leaving 8 bases of the junction unmatched. The V gene's germline CDR1 is DFQATT and CDR2 SNEGSKA (reference sequence). The CDR3 sequence is 11 residues long. CDR3 in amino acids: CSTQTDRGYTF. In DNA form, the CDR3 reads TGCAGTACCCAAACGGACAGGGGCTACACCTTC.

The gene calls are TRBV20-1 and TRBJ1-2; no reliable D call. The germline V and J ends were trimmed by 5 bases and 4 bases, with 14 bases remaining between them. CDR3 size: 13 residues. The V gene's germline CDR1 is DFQATT and CDR2 SNEGSKA (reference sequence). This CDR3 reads CSAPGRDSYGYTF. The CDR3 DNA reads as TGCAGTGCTCCCGGGAGGGATTCCTATGGCTACACCTTC.

J is TRBJ2-2 and V is TRBV20-1; TRBD1 matches at 11 bases. V lost 6 bases to trimming and J lost 6 bases; unmatched junction nucleotides: 3. The CDR3 has 13 amino acids. Germline CDR1 DFQATT, CDR2 SNEGSKA (reference sequence). The CDR3 region has the DNA TGCAGTGCGGACAGGGGGCGCCCCGGGGAGCTGTTTTTT. This encodes CSADRGRPGELFF.

The rearrangement links TRBV12-3 or TRBV12-4 to TRBJ2-1; D is unclear. The CDR3 is made up of 16 amino acids. The V and J ends lost 2 bases and 0 bases respectively, with 11 bases between them. DNA for the CDR3: TGTGCCAGCAGTTTACCCCTGTTGAGCTCCTACAATGAGCAGTTCTTC. Its translation: CASSLPLLSSYNEQFF.

The rearrangement links TRBV18 to TRBJ1-6; no firm D call. This CDR3 is 15 amino acids long. Germline V lookup: CDR1 KGHSH, CDR2 LQKENI. V was shortened by 1 base and J by 5 bases, with 9 bases between the two germline ends. In nucleotides, the CDR3 is TGTGCCAGCTCACCACTGGACCACAATAATTCACCCCTCCACTTT. It translates to CASSPLDHNNSPLHF.

This sequence joins TRBV6-5 and TRBJ2-5; D gene unclear. Germline V gene data show CDR1 as MNHEY and CDR2 as SVGAGI. Trimming shortened V by 1 base and J by 4 bases, and 7 bases separated the two germline ends. This CDR3 has 13 residues. The CDR3, as DNA: TGTGCCAGCAGTTACTTGGGCGGAGAGACCCAGTACTTC. Translated: CASSYLGGETQYF.

V usage is TRBV2 and J usage is TRBJ1-6; D uncertain. Germline V lookup: CDR1 SNHLY, CDR2 FYNNEI. The CDR3 covers 13 residues. Trimming removed 8 bases at V and 7 bases at J, with 12 bases between. CDR3 nucleotide sequence: TGTGCCAGCGGACCGGCAGAAAATTCACCCCTCCACTTT. It yields the protein CASGPAENSPLHF.

The chain combines TRBV20-1 with TRBJ2-7, with D maybe TRBD1 (6 bases). The V end was cut by 2 bases, the J end by 5 bases, with 13 bases between. CDR1 is DFQATT, CDR2 SNEGSKA, per germline (reference sequence). This CDR3 has 13 amino acids. The CDR3 protein is CSARPTGYNEQYF. For the CDR3, the DNA is TGCAGTGCTAGACCAACAGGGTATAACGAGCAGTACTTC.

This sequence joins TRBV6-1 and TRBJ2-7, with 8 bases identical to TRBD2. The CDR3 totals 15 residues. Trimming removed 3 bases from V and 0 bases from J; junction bases left unmatched: 4. Germline CDR1 reads MNHNS; CDR2 reads SASEGT. CDR3 nucleotide sequence: TGTGCCAGCAGTGATAGCGGGGCGAGCTCCTACGAGCAGTACTTC. Translating it yields CASSDSGASSYEQYF.

V gene TRBV4-1 combines with J gene TRBJ1-2; D gene ambiguous. In germline, CDR1 is MGHRA, CDR2 YSYEKL. The CDR3 runs 15 residues. V was cut by 5 bases and J by 2 bases, with 15 bases left in between. In DNA, the CDR3 is TGCGCCAGCAGCTTCGGCGAGGGAGTCAACTATGGCTACACCTTC. Amino acid sequence: CASSFGEGVNYGYTF.

CDR3 protein: CASSELGSGPYNEQFF. CDR3 coding DNA: TGTGCCAGCAGTGAACTTGGTAGCGGGCCCTACAATGAGCAGTTCTTC. The chain joins TRBV6-1 to TRBJ2-1; 7 bases line up with TRBD2. The CDR3 covers 16 residues. Losses at the gene ends were 2 bases for V and 2 bases for J; bases not matched to a gene: 6. Looked up from germline, CDR1 is MNHNS and CDR2 is SASEGT.

The V call is TRBV9, the J call TRBJ1-2, with unresolved D. The CDR3 runs 11 residues. V lost 3 bases to trimming and J lost 8 bases, with 8 bases between them. The germline CDR1 and CDR2 sequences are SGDLS and YYNGEE. This CDR3 reads CASSALRGYTF. The CDR3 DNA reads as TGTGCCAGCAGCGCCTTACGGGGCTACACCTTC.

V gene TRBV4-1 combines with J gene TRBJ2-1, with 8 bases aligning to TRBD2. The CDR3 spans 16 residues. Per germline, CDR1 MGHRA and CDR2 YSYEKL. Trimming took 4 bases from V and 8 from J; bases not matched to a gene: 13. Here the CDR3 reads CASSPQGTSGSYEQFF. For the CDR3, the DNA is TGCGCCAGCAGCCCTCAAGGAACGAGCGGGAGCTATGAGCAGTTCTTC.

The chain is built from TRBV12-3 or TRBV12-4 and TRBJ1-2; tentatively, D is TRBD1 (5 bases). V dropped 6 bases and J dropped 4 bases, with 15 bases sitting between them. The CDR3 consists of 14 residues. CDR3 coding DNA: TGTGCCAGCAGCCCCTCGGGGCCCTTCTATGGCTACACCTTC. It specifies CASSPSGPFYGYTF.

V gene TRBV20-1 combines with J gene TRBJ2-7; the D gene is possibly TRBD1 (6 bases). The germline gives CDR1 DFQATT, CDR2 SNEGSKA (reference sequence). V gave up 4 bases and J gave up 2 bases, with 12 bases separating them. CDR3 size: 13 residues. CDR3 bases: TGCAGTGCTATTCGTTCAGGGGCCTACGAGCAGTACTTC. Encoded protein: CSAIRSGAYEQYF.

The rearrangement uses TRBV9 and TRBJ2-5; D is possibly TRBD2 (5 bases). The CDR3 is 16 amino acids. Germline values: CDR1 SGDLS, CDR2 YYNGEE. V was trimmed by 3 bases and J by 2 bases, leaving 17 bases between them. The CDR3 nucleotides read TGTGCCAGCAGCGCCTCAACCCCGGGGTTACAAGAGACCCAGTACTTC. Protein: CASSASTPGLQETQYF.